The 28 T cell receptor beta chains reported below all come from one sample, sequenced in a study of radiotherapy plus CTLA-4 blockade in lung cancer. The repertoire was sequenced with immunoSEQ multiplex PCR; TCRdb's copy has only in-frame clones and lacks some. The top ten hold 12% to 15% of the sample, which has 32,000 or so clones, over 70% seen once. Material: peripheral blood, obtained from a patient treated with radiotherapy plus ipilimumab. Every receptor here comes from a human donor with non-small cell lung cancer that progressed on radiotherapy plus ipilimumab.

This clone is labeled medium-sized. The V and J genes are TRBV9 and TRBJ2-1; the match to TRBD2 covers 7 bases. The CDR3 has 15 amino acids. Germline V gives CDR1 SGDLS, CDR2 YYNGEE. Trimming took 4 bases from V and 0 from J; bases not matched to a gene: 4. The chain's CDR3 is CASSPLAVSYNEQFF. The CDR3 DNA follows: TGTGCCAGCAGCCCTCTAGCGGTCTCCTACAATGAGCAGTTCTTC. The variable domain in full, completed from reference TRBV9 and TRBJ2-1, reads DSGVTQTPKHLITATGQRVTLRCSPRSGDLSVYWYQQSLDQGLQFLIQYYNGEERAKGNILERFSAQQFPDLHSELNLSSLELGDSALYFCASSPLAVSYNEQFFGPGTRLTVL.

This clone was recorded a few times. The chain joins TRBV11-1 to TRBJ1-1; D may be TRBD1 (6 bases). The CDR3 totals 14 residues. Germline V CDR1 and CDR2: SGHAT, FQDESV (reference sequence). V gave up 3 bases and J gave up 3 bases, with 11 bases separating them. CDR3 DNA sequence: TGTGCCAGCAGCTTGGTACGACAGGACACTGAAGCTTTCTTT. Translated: CASSLVRQDTEAFF.

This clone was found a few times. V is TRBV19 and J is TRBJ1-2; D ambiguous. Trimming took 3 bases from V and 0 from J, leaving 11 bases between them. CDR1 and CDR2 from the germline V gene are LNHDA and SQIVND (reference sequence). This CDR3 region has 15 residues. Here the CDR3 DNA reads TGTGCCAGTAGTATTTGGGAAGGAGCTAACTATGGCTACACCTTC. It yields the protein CASSIWEGANYGYTF.

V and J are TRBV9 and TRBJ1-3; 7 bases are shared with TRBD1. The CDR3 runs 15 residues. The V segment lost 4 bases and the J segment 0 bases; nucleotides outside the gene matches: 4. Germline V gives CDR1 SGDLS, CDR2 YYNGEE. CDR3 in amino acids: CASSHSGGSGNTIYF. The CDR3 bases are TGTGCCAGCAGCCATTCAGGGGGCTCTGGAAACACCATATATTTT. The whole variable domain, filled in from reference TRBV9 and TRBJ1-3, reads DSGVTQTPKHLITATGQRVTLRCSPRSGDLSVYWYQQSLDQGLQFLIQYYNGEERAKGNILERFSAQQFPDLHSELNLSSLELGDSALYFCASSHSGGSGNTIYFGEGSWLTVV.

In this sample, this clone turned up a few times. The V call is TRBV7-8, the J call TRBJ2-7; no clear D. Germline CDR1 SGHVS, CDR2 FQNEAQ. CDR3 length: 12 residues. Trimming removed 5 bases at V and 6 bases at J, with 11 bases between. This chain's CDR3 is CASSPVGGEQYF. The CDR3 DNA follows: TGTGCCAGCAGCCCCGTGGGCGGCGAGCAGTACTTC.

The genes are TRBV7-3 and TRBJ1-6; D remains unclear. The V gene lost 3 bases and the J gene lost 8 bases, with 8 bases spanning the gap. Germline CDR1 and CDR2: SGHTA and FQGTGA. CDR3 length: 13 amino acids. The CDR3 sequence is CASSFSYDSPLHF. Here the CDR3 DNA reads TGTGCCAGCAGCTTCAGTTATGATTCACCCCTCCACTTT.

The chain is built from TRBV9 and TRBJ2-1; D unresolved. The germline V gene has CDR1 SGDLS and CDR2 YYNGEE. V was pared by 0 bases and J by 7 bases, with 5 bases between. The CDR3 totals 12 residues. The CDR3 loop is CASSVVANEQFF. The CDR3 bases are TGTGCCAGCAGCGTAGTTGCTAATGAGCAGTTCTTC.

The CDR3 DNA is TGCGCCAGCAGCCAAGATGGGACAGGGGGCGAGCAGTACTTC. It is translated as CASSQDGTGGEQYF. The J gene is TRBJ2-7, the V gene TRBV4-3; 11 positions agree with TRBD1. In germline, CDR1 is LGHNA, CDR2 YSLEER. The CDR3 consists of 14 residues. Trimming cost V 0 bases and J 6 bases; bases outside gene matches: 1.

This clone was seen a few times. As DNA, the CDR3 is TGTGCCAGCAGCTTGGGGACTAGCGGGTCCTCCTACGAGCAGTACTTC. Protein: CASSLGTSGSSYEQYF. V is TRBV7-9 and J is TRBJ2-7, with 12 bases fitting TRBD2. V trimming: 3 bases; J trimming: 0 bases; junction bases outside the gene matches: 3. This CDR3 region has 16 residues. Looked up from germline, CDR1 is SEHNR and CDR2 is FQNEAQ (reference sequence).

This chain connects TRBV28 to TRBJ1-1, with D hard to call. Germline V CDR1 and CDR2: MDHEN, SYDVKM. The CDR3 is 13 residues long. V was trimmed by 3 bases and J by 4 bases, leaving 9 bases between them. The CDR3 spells CASSFPRSTEAFF. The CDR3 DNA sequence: TGTGCCAGCAGTTTCCCCAGGTCCACTGAAGCTTTCTTT. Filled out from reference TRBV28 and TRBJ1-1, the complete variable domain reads DVKVTQSSRYLVKRTGEKVFLECVQDMDHENMFWYRQDPGLGLRLIYFSYDVKMKEKGDIPEGYSVSREKKERFSLILESASTNQTSMYLCASSFPRSTEAFFGQGTRLTVV.

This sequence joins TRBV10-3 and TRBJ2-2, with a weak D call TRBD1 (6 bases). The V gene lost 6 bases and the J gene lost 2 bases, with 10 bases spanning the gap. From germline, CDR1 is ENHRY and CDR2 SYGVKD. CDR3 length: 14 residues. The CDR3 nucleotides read TGTGCCATCAGACAGGGACCCAACACCGGGGAGCTGTTTTTT. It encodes CAIRQGPNTGELFF.

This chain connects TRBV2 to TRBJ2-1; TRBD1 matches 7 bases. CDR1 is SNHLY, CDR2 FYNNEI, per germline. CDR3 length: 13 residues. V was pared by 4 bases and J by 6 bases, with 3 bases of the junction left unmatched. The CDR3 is CASSVTGVNEQFF. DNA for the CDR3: TGTGCCAGCAGTGTTACAGGGGTCAATGAGCAGTTCTTC. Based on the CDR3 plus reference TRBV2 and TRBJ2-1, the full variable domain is EPEVTQTPSHQVTQMGQEVILRCVPISNHLYFYWYRQILGQKVEFLVSFYNNEISEKSEIFDDQFSVERPDGSNFTLKIRSTKLEDSAMYFCASSVTGVNEQFFGPGTRLTVL.

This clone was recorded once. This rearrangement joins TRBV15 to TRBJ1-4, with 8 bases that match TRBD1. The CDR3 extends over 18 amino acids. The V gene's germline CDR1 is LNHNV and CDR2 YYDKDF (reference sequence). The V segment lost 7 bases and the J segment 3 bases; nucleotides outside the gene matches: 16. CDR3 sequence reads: CATTADYRGGSANEKLFF. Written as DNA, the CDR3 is TGTGCCACCACCGCAGACTACAGGGGGGGATCAGCTAATGAAAAACTGTTTTTT.

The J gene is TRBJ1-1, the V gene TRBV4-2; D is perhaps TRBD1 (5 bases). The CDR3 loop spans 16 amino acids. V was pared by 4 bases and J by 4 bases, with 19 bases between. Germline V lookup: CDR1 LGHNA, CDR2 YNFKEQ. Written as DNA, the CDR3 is TGTGCCAGCAGCCCAACGGGGAATGGGGACTCCACTGAAGCTTTCTTT. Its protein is CASSPTGNGDSTEAFF.

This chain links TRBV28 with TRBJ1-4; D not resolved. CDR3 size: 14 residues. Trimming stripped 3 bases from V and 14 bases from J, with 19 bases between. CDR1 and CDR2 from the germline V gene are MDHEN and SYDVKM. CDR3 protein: CASSLSVVGENLFF. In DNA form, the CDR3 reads TGTGCCAGCAGTTTGTCGGTGGTTGGGGAGAATCTGTTTTTT.

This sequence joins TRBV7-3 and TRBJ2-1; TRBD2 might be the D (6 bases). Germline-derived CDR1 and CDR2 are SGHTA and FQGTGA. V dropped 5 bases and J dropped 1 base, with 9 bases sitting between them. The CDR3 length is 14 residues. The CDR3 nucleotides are TGTGCCAGCAGCGGTAGCGGATCCTACAATGAGCAGTTCTTC. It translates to CASSGSGSYNEQFF.

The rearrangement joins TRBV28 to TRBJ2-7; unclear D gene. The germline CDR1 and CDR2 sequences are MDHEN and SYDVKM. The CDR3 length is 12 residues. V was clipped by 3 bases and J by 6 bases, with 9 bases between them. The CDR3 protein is CASSFGGSEQYF. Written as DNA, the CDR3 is TGTGCCAGCAGTTTTGGTGGTAGCGAGCAGTACTTC.

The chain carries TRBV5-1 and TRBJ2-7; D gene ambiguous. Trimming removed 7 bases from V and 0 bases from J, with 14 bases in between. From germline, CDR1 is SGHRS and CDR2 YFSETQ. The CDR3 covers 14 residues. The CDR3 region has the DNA TGCGCCAGCTCCGCGGCGGAAAGCTCCTACGAGCAGTACTTC. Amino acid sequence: CASSAAESSYEQYF.

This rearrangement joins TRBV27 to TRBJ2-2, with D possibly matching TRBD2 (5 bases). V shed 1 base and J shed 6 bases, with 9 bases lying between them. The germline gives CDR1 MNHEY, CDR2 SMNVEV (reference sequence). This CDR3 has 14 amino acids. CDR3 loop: CASSLFAGSGELFF. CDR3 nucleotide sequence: TGTGCCAGCAGTTTATTCGCGGGTTCCGGGGAGCTGTTTTTT.

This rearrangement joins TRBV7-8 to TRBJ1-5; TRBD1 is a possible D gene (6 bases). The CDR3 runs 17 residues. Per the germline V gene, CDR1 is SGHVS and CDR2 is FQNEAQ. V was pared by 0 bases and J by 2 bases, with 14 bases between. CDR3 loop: CASSLALIGGGNQPQHF. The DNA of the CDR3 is TGTGCCAGCAGCTTAGCCCTTATAGGGGGGGGCAATCAGCCCCAGCATTTT.

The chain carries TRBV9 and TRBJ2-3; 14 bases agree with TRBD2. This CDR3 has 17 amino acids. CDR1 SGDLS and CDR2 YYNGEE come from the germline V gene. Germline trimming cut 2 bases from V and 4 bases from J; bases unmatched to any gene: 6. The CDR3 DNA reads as TGTGCCAGCAGCGTGGGGACTAGCGGGAGAGGTGCAGATACGCAGTATTTT. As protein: CASSVGTSGRGADTQYF.

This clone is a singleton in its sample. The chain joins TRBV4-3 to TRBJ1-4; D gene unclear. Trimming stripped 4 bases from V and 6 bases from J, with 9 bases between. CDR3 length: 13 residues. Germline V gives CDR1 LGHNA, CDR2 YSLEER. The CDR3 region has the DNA TGCGCCAGCAGCCCCGGCACTTATGAAAAACTGTTTTTT. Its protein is CASSPGTYEKLFF.

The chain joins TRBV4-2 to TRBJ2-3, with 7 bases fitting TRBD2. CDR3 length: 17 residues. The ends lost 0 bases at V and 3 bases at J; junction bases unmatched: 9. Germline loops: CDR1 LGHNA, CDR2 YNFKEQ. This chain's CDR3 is CASSQDGLAEGTDTQYF. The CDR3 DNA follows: TGTGCCAGCAGCCAAGATGGCCTAGCGGAGGGGACAGATACGCAGTATTTT.

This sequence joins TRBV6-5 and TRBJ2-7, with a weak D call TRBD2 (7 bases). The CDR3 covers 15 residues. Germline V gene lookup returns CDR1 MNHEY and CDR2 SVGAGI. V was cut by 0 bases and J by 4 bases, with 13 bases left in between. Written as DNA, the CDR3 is TGTGCCAGCAGTTACTCCGTAGGGGGGGGTTACGAGCAGTACTTC. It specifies CASSYSVGGGYEQYF.

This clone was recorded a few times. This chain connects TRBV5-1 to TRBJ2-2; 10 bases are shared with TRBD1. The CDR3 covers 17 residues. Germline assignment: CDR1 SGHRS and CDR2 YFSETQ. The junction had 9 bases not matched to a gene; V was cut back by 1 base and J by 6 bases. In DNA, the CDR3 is TGCGCCAGCAGCTTGACCGGGACAGGGGTACGCGCCGGGGAGCTGTTTTTT. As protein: CASSLTGTGVRAGELFF.

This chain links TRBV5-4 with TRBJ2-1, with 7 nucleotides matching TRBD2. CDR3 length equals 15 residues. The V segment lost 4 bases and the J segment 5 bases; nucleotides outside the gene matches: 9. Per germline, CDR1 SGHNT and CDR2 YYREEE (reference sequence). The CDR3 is CASSPLSGEHNEQFF. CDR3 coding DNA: TGTGCCAGCAGCCCCCTGAGCGGGGAACACAATGAGCAGTTCTTC. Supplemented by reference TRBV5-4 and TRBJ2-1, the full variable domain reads ETGVTQSPTHLIKTRGQQVTLRCSSQSGHNTVSWYQQALGQGPQFIFQYYREEENGRGNFPPRFSGLQFPNYSSELNVNALELDDSALYLCASSPLSGEHNEQFFGPGTRLTVL.

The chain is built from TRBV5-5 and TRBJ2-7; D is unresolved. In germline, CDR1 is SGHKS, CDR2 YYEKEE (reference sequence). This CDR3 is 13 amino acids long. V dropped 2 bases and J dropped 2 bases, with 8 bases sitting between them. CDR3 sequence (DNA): TGTGCCAGCAGCTTAAACGGAGCCTACGAGCAGTACTTC. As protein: CASSLNGAYEQYF.

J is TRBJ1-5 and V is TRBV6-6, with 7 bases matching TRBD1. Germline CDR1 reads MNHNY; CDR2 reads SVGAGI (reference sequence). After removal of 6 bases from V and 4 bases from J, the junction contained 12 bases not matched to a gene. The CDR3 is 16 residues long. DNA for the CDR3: TGTGCCAGCAGCACTACCCCAGGGGGAGGTAATCAGCCCCAGCATTTT. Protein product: CASSTTPGGGNQPQHF.